These 22 T cell receptor beta chains were sequenced from one sample in a study of shared clonotypes between healthy human individuals. The protocol was immunoSEQ multiplex PCR, while the TCRdb copy is restricted to in-frame clones and leaves out a portion. The sample includes over a million clones, 65% to 80% of them seen just once. Material: memory CD4+ T cells sorted from blood. Subset noted: CD45RA-negative fraction. Receptors originate from a young man in good health.

The J gene is TRBJ1-5, the V gene TRBV15, with unresolved D. Trimming removed 3 bases from V and 1 base from J, with 13 bases in between. CDR1 and CDR2 from the germline V gene are LNHNV and YYDKDF (reference sequence). The CDR3 consists of 16 residues. Here the CDR3 reads CATSRSTWGSNQPQHF. CDR3 sequence (DNA): TGTGCCACCAGCAGGTCCACGTGGGGAAGCAATCAGCCCCAGCATTTT.

The chain carries TRBV28 and TRBJ1-2, with 10 bases fitting TRBD1. V shed 6 bases, J shed 5 bases, and the junction held 6 bases outside the gene matches. This CDR3 region has 14 residues. Germline V lookup: CDR1 MDHEN, CDR2 SYDVKM. The CDR3 DNA is TGTGCCAGCAGGGCCGGGACAGGGGTTTATGGCTACACCTTC. Encoded protein: CASRAGTGVYGYTF.

This sequence joins TRBV11-1 and TRBJ2-1, with D tentatively TRBD2 (5 bases). The CDR3 totals 15 residues. Germline V lookup: CDR1 SGHAT, CDR2 FQDESV (reference sequence). With 5 bases removed from V and 0 bases from J, the gap between germline ends came to 11 bases. CDR3: CASSPRRGSYNEQFF. In DNA form, the CDR3 reads TGTGCCAGCAGCCCACGCCGGGGCTCCTACAATGAGCAGTTCTTC.

This clone was counted only a few times. The gene calls are TRBV6-5 and TRBJ1-2; 8 nucleotides match TRBD1. Germline assignment: CDR1 MNHEY and CDR2 SVGAGI. The CDR3 extends over 15 amino acids. The junction had 9 bases not matched to a gene; V was cut back by 7 bases and J by 2 bases. CDR3 nucleotide sequence: TGTGCCAGCACCCGCCGGGCAGGGGGCAACTATGGCTACACCTTC. Protein sequence: CASTRRAGGNYGYTF.

The chain has TRBV5-8 and TRBJ2-7; D is ambiguous. The CDR3 has 14 amino acids. Germline V lookup: CDR1 SGHTS, CDR2 YDEGEE. Trimming shortened V by 6 bases and J by 0 bases, and 13 bases separated the two germline ends. Here the CDR3 reads CASKFAVSSYEQYF. Here the CDR3 DNA reads TGTGCCAGCAAGTTCGCAGTAAGCTCCTACGAGCAGTACTTC.

There are a few counts of this clone. Other DNA variants within this sample encode the same CDR3. The CDR3, as DNA: TGCGCCAGCAGCCCTCTCGGGCCAGGGACAGATACGCAGTATTTT. Protein: CASSPLGPGTDTQYF. The chain is built from TRBV5-1 and TRBJ2-3, with D possibly TRBD1 on 5 matching bases. Germline lookup yields CDR1 SGHRS and CDR2 YFSETQ. The CDR3 has 15 residues. Trimming took off 4 bases at V and 3 bases at J, with 15 bases between the two ends.

About this clone itself: Within the sample, other DNA sequences also encode this same CDR3. The chain recombines TRBV18 with TRBJ2-7, with 7 bases identical to TRBD1. Germline V gene data show CDR1 as KGHSH and CDR2 as LQKENI. The V gene end was trimmed by 3 bases and the J gene end by 5 bases; junction bases not matched to a gene: 1. CDR3 length: 12 residues. CDR3: CASSPQGDEQYF. Written as DNA, the CDR3 is TGTGCCAGCTCACCGCAGGGGGACGAGCAGTACTTC.

The rearrangement uses TRBV7-9 and TRBJ1-1; 7 bases align to TRBD1. This CDR3 comprises 13 residues. V was clipped by 1 base and J by 6 bases; unmatched bases: 2. The germline V gene has CDR1 SEHNR and CDR2 FQNEAQ (reference sequence). Written as DNA, the CDR3 is TGTGCCAGCAGCTTAGAGGGGGCGGCTGAAGCTTTCTTT. It translates to CASSLEGAAEAFF.

This clone was found many times. V is TRBV7-6 and J is TRBJ2-1; 11 nucleotides line up with TRBD1. Germline values: CDR1 SGHVS, CDR2 FNYEAQ. V lost 5 bases, J lost 6 bases, and 9 bases stayed unmatched. This CDR3 spans 16 amino acids. The CDR3 is CASSPGTGGIGNEQFF. CDR3 bases: TGTGCCAGCAGCCCGGGGACAGGGGGAATAGGCAATGAGCAGTTCTTC. Using reference TRBV7-6 and TRBJ2-1 for the parts outside the CDR3, the full variable domain is GAGVSQSPRYKVTKRGQDVALRCDPISGHVSLYWYRQALGQGPEFLTYFNYEAQQDKSGLPNDRFSAERPEGSISTLTIQRTEQRDSAMYRCASSPGTGGIGNEQFFGPGTRLTVL.

The V gene is TRBV5-1, the J gene TRBJ1-5; weak D call: TRBD1 (5 bases). The V and J ends lost 0 bases and 2 bases respectively, with 9 bases between them. CDR1 and CDR2 (germline): SGHRS, YFSETQ. The CDR3 sequence is 15 residues long. The CDR3 protein is CASSLVAGGNQPQHF. Here the CDR3 DNA reads TGCGCCAGCAGCTTGGTAGCGGGGGGCAATCAGCCCCAGCATTTT.

This chain joins TRBV5-3 and TRBJ1-2; possibly TRBD1 for D (5 bases). TRBV5-3 is sorted into the ORF group, with uncertain function. V lost 4 bases, J lost 0 bases, and 13 bases lay in between. CDR3 size: 15 residues. The CDR3 DNA sequence: TGTGCCAGAAGCAGCAACGGGACTGCTAACTATGGCTACACCTTC. Protein product: CARSSNGTANYGYTF.

This chain links TRBV28 with TRBJ2-7; the match to TRBD2 covers 10 bases. V lost 6 bases, J lost 3 bases, and 17 bases stayed unmatched. Germline loops: CDR1 MDHEN, CDR2 SYDVKM. The CDR3 loop spans 18 amino acids. CDR3 nucleotide sequence: TGTGCCAGCAGATCGCTAGCGGGAGTCTCTCAGGTCCTCTACGAGCAGTACTTC. Translation gives CASRSLAGVSQVLYEQYF.

This clone was counted a few times. In the same sample, other DNA sequences code for this CDR3. The rearrangement joins TRBV6-6 to TRBJ2-7; a weak D match, TRBD1 (6 bases). The germline gives CDR1 MNHNY, CDR2 SVGAGI (reference sequence). Trimming stripped 0 bases from V and 3 bases from J, with 6 bases between. This CDR3 region has 13 residues. This CDR3 reads CASSYSDSYEQYF. CDR3 bases: TGTGCCAGCAGTTACTCGGACAGCTACGAGCAGTACTTC.

J is TRBJ2-2 and V is TRBV27; the match to TRBD2 covers 7 bases. Germline CDR1 and CDR2: MNHEY and SMNVEV (reference sequence). Trimming at V came to 3 bases and at J to 3 bases, leaving 7 bases not matched to a gene. The CDR3 is 16 residues long. The CDR3 DNA follows: TGTGCCAGCAGTTTCCTCGGGGGGACGGACACCGGGGAGCTGTTTTTT. Protein: CASSFLGGTDTGELFF.

The DNA for the CDR3 is TGTGCCAGCAGCTTGGGTAGGAAAACAGATACGCAGTATTTT. Amino acids: CASSLGRKTDTQYF. This chain links TRBV7-9 with TRBJ2-3; the D is unclear. The CDR3 covers 14 residues. Germline values: CDR1 SEHNR, CDR2 FQNEAQ (reference sequence). Trimming stripped 3 bases from V and 3 bases from J, with 10 bases between. Drawing the rest from reference TRBV7-9 and TRBJ2-3, the complete variable domain is DTGVSQNPRHKITKRGQNVTFRCDPISEHNRLYWYRQTLGQGPEFLTYFQNEAQLEKSRLLSDRFSAERPKGSFSTLEIQRTEQGDSAMYLCASSLGRKTDTQYFGPGTRLTVL.

The chain joins TRBV19 to TRBJ1-2; D call uncertain. Between the trimmed V and J ends, which lost 3 bases and 0 bases, there was a span of 5 bases. Germline V gives CDR1 LNHDA, CDR2 SQIVND (reference sequence). The CDR3 runs 13 residues. The CDR3 region has the DNA TGTGCCAGTAGTATCTCAACTAACTATGGCTACACCTTC. Protein product: CASSISTNYGYTF.

This chain links TRBV9 with TRBJ2-2; 7 bases match TRBD2. The CDR3 covers 14 residues. After removal of 0 bases from V and 12 bases from J, the junction contained 8 bases not matched to a gene. CDR1 SGDLS and CDR2 YYNGEE come from the germline V gene. CDR3 residues: CASSVATSGAKLFF. The CDR3 DNA is TGTGCCAGCAGCGTAGCTACAAGCGGGGCGAAGCTGTTTTTT.

The chain uses TRBV10-2 and TRBJ2-7, with TRBD2 matching 14 bases. Germline CDR1 WSHSY, CDR2 SAAADI. The CDR3 contains 14 residues. The junction had 4 bases not matched to a gene; V was cut back by 7 bases and J by 5 bases. Here the CDR3 reads CASTPTSGRDEQYF. The CDR3 nucleotides are TGCGCCAGCACACCGACTAGCGGGAGGGACGAGCAGTACTTC.

V usage is TRBV9 and J usage is TRBJ1-2; D is perhaps TRBD1 (5 bases). V was trimmed by 0 bases and J by 4 bases, leaving 16 bases between them. Germline CDR1 SGDLS, CDR2 YYNGEE. This CDR3 comprises 16 residues. The CDR3 protein is CASSVVDRPAGYGYTF. The CDR3 DNA reads TGTGCCAGCAGCGTAGTAGACAGACCTGCCGGCTATGGCTACACCTTC.

This clone was picked up one time. The CDR3 coding sequence is TGTGCCAGCAGCTCCGAACTTGGGAGCTCCTACAATGAGCAGTTCTTC. The encoded protein is CASSSELGSSYNEQFF. V is TRBV5-8 and J is TRBJ2-1; the D gene is possibly TRBD2 (5 bases). The CDR3 runs to 16 residues. The germline CDR1 and CDR2 sequences are SGHTS and YDEGEE. The V and J ends lost 3 bases and 0 bases respectively, with 13 bases between them.

The rearrangement uses TRBV11-2 and TRBJ1-2; TRBD1 matches at 7 bases. With 1 base clipped from V and 5 bases from J, the junction kept 1 base outside the gene matches. CDR3 size: 13 residues. Germline CDR1 and CDR2: SGHAT and FQNNGV. In DNA form, the CDR3 reads TGTGCCAGCAGCTTAGTGACAGGGTATGGCTACACCTTC. Translated, it gives CASSLVTGYGYTF.

J is TRBJ2-7 and V is TRBV5-1; 9 bases line up with TRBD2. Per the germline V gene, CDR1 is SGHRS and CDR2 is YFSETQ. The length of the CDR3 is 15 residues. The V gene end was trimmed by 2 bases and the J gene end by 2 bases; junction bases not matched to a gene: 5. The CDR3 region is CASSLLAGNPYEQYF. Written as DNA, the CDR3 is TGCGCCAGCAGCTTACTAGCGGGTAACCCCTACGAGCAGTACTTC.